The 2 T cell receptor beta chains below were found in one sample sequenced in a study of blood T cell repertoires in COVID-19. Profiled with immunoSEQ multiplex PCR; TCRdb holds only in-frame clones, not every one. Found here are roughly 180,000 clones, approximately 88% of them singletons; the top ten hold more than 3.5%. Sample: peripheral blood. The receptor set was obtained from a woman in her 30s with acute or convalescent COVID-19.

The CDR3 DNA reads as TGCAGCGTTGAGGGGACTAGCCCTCGACGGGAGCTGTTTTTT. It yields the protein CSVEGTSPRRELFF. The chain uses TRBV29-1 and TRBJ2-2; TRBD2 matches at 9 bases. The CDR3 consists of 14 residues. Germline CDR1 is SQVTM and CDR2 is ANQGSEA. The trim removed 3 bases at V and 9 bases at J, leaving 8 bases unmatched.

The J gene is TRBJ2-7, the V gene TRBV5-1; 8 bases are shared with TRBD1. CDR3 length: 16 residues. CDR1 is SGHRS and CDR2 is YFSETQ in the germline V gene. The J segment lost 3 bases and the V segment lost 0 bases, leaving 8 bases of the junction unmatched. CDR3 amino acids: CASSLAVTGAGYEQYF. Here the CDR3 DNA reads TGCGCCAGCAGCTTGGCCGTGACAGGGGCAGGCTACGAGCAGTACTTC.